This T cell receptor (beta chain) stems from a study of T cell repertoires in cytomegalovirus infection. Study at large: Shared public TCR beta signatures pointed to both CMV infection and a matching HLA type.

Study conclusions and caveats: Across the ex vivo response, the dominant clonotypes were HLA-C-restricted CMV-specific TCR beta clonotypes. The study identified carriers of CMV plus the relevant HLA from cumulative public TCR beta family frequency.

This clonotype was seen only a few times. Its antigen is unknown. TCRdb ran MiXCR on the reads and lists one entry per CDR3 protein. The table records hundreds of thousands of distinct CDR3 sequences, 30% to 40% of them present only once. The TCR sequence derives from a human donor in good health (CMV status not recorded). Some clones in this sample may be carry-over from other donors' samples. The sequencing input was PBMCs.

Written as DNA, the CDR3 is TGCGCCAGCAGACCGACTAGCGGGGGCCATACATCCACAGATACGCAGTATTTT. Protein sequence: CASRPTSGGHTSTDTQYF. The chain employs TRBV4-1 and TRBJ2-3, with 12 bases aligning to TRBD2. There are 18 residues in the CDR3. J lost 2 bases, V lost 6 bases, and 12 bases had no gene match. Per the germline V gene, CDR1 is MGHRA and CDR2 is YSYEKL.